Listed below are T cell receptor beta chains from one sample, sequenced in a study of cytomegalovirus exposure and HLA in healthy donors. The assay was immunoSEQ multiplex PCR, and TCRdb's table has in-frame clones only and misses some. The sample lists over 80,000 clones, roughly four fifths occurring once. Material for sequencing was PBMCs. These receptors were collected from a man aged 25 to 45 in good health and CMV-seropositive. Each CDR3 is given with its conserved first and last residue. Each record gives: J gene, V gene, D gene, CDR3 protein. A D gene is named only where the DNA matches it firmly.

J: TRBJ1-1
V: TRBV4-1
D: -
CDR3: CASSQELAQYEAFF

J: TRBJ1-1
V: TRBV5-1
D: -
CDR3: CASSDSRVTNTEAFF

J: TRBJ2-3
V: TRBV19
D: -
CDR3: CASSPRFTDTQYF

J: TRBJ2-1
V: TRBV13
D: -
CDR3: CASSFKREQFF

J: TRBJ2-7
V: TRBV2
D: -
CDR3: CASSDFGQRPYEQYF

J: TRBJ2-3
V: TRBV30
D: TRBD2
CDR3: CAWSVLWTSGRESTQYF

J: TRBJ2-3
V: TRBV29-1
D: TRBD1
CDR3: CSVNRGSTDTQYF

J: TRBJ2-7
V: TRBV11-2
D: TRBD2
CDR3: CASSFLAGGPGEQYF

J: TRBJ1-1
V: TRBV7-9
D: -
CDR3: CASTPGTEAFF

J: TRBJ2-3
V: TRBV18
D: TRBD1
CDR3: CASSPRDRASDTQYF

J: TRBJ2-5
V: TRBV5-4
D: -
CDR3: CASSLARISGQETQYF

J: TRBJ2-2
V: TRBV7-8
D: -
CDR3: CASSPTGSNTGELFF

J: TRBJ1-5
V: TRBV5-5
D: TRBD1
CDR3: CASSREGQGNQPQHF

J: TRBJ2-1
V: TRBV7-8
D: -
CDR3: CASSQVNEQFF

J: TRBJ2-3
V: TRBV11-3
D: TRBD1
CDR3: CASSLGGQGLLNTDTQYF

J: TRBJ2-7
V: TRBV10-3
D: -
CDR3: CAISAPGDGLPEQYF

J: TRBJ2-2
V: TRBV9
D: -
CDR3: CASNSDTGELFF